The clone carrying this T cell receptor (beta chain) has just a few counts. Its antigen is unknown. It was uncontrolled infection, other autoimmune disease, pregnancy or lactation that excluded patients. It was approximately 9.4 ml of fresh peripheral blood that supplied the PBMCs. RNA transcripts gave rise to amplified TCR beta CDR3 regions. The HTBI primer set was used in a first-round RT-PCR of the TCR CDR3. From the multiplex PCR reads, TCRdb called clonotypes with MiXCR, one entry per CDR3 protein. Of fewer than 500,000 distinct CDR3 sequences in the sample, around 15% were seen once. This sample is part of a study of T cells in Graves' hyperthyroidism and ophthalmopathy. Overall study: Peripheral blood was collected at initial diagnosis, before any treatment. Study-wide results and caveats: Most expanded thyroid clonotypes above 0.001 recurred in blood.

The CDR3 totals 16 residues. V trimming: 4 bases; J trimming: 0 bases; junction bases outside the gene matches: 6. Germline V gene sequence: CDR1 LNHDA, CDR2 SQIVND (reference sequence). Sample: blood. V and J are TRBV19 and TRBJ1-5; 7 positions agree with TRBD1. This TCR came from a woman in her 30s with Graves' ophthalmopathy. The CDR3 loop is CASSRGRGYSNQPQHF. As DNA, the CDR3 is TGTGCCAGTAGTAGGGGCAGGGGGTATAGCAATCAGCCCCAGCATTTT.